The following is a T cell receptor beta chain sequence with its context. Deletions cut 5 bases from V and 4 bases from J, with 11 bases between. Germline assignment: CDR1 DFQATT and CDR2 SNEGSKA (reference sequence). CDR3 length: 12 amino acids. A single record per CDR3 protein comes from TCRdb applying MiXCR to the 5' RACE reads. The data hold about 60,000 distinct CDR3 sequences, with around a tenth observed a single time. Sample time point: longitudinal time-point 1 (baseline). This record comes from a study of neurological immune-mediated disorders. The V call is TRBV20-1, the J call TRBJ1-1; unclear D gene. What was sequenced was PBMCs. This clonotype was sampled from a male donor with HTLV-1-associated myelopathy (HAM/TSP). CDR3: CSAAQLGTEAFF. For the CDR3, the DNA is TGCAGTGCTGCTCAGCTGGGCACTGAAGCTTTCTTT.